This paragraph covers one T cell receptor (beta chain) sequence. This receptor's antigen is unknown. It has no much larger one-base neighbor in the sample; base qualities were not kept. The germline V gene (reference sequence) provides CDR1 MNHEY and CDR2 SMNVEV. Taken from cysteine to phenylalanine, the CDR3 has 17 residues. CDR3 DNA only is kept here, 51 bases in frame from base 1. V sheds 5 bases and J sheds 0 bases, leaving 14 bases between their ends. Libraries were built with RT-PCR. The instrument was an Illumina HiSeq 2500. Starting from the raw public reads, TCRdb applied fastp trimming at Q25, assembled clones with MiXCR and retained in-frame beta chains. A single entry per CDR3 protein holds the most common genes and DNA from its merged rows. The sample table holds about 520,000 distinct CDR3 sequences, of which around 25% were seen once. The ten most abundant clones make up approximately 1.9% of the sample.

The data were taken from a study of response to subunit inactivated influenza vaccine (dated by TCRdb to between 2018 and 2020). For the wider study: Deep quantitative profiling of the T cell receptor repertoire was used in the study to follow responses to a trivalent subunit inactivated influenza vaccine.

Findings and caveats that apply to the study as a whole: The authors proposed that each seasonal influenza vaccination may bring in only a limited number of new T cells.

The origin of this receptor is a man aged 45-60 years who received an inactivated influenza vaccine. Donor details come from another sample of the same person, matched by shared clones. The chain is encoded by TRBV27 joined to TRBJ2-6; the D gene is perhaps TRBD2, from 5 matching bases. The specimen comprised CD4+ T cells sorted from PBMCs, sampled more than 4 days after vaccination. The CDR3 protein: CASSPWAGNSGANVLTF. The bases are TGTGCCAGCAGTCCTTGGGCGGGTAACTCTGGGGCCAACGTCCTGACTTTC.